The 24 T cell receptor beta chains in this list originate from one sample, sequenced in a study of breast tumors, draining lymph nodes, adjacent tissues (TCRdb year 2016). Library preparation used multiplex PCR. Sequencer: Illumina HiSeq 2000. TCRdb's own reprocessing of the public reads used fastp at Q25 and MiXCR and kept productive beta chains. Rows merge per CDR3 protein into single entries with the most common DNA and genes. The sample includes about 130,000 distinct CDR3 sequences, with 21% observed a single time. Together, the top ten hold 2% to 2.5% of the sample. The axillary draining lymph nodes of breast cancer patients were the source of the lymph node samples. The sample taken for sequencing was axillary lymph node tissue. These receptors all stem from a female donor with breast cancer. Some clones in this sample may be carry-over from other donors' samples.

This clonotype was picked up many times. The CDR3 region is CASSFGGLYEQYF. The CDR3, as DNA: TGTGCCAGCAGTTTCGGGGGCCTCTACGAGCAGTACTTC. The genes are TRBV27 and TRBJ2-7, with D perhaps given as TRBD1 or TRBD2 (6 bases each). The germline V and J ends were trimmed by 3 bases and 3 bases, with 9 bases remaining between them. This CDR3 region has 13 residues. CDR1 MNHEY and CDR2 SMNVEV come from the germline V gene (reference sequence).

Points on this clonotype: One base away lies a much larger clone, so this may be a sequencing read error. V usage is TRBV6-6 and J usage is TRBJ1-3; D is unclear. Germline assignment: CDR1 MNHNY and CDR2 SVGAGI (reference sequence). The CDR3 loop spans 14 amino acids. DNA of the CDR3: TGTGCCAGCAGTCAGCGGCACTCTGGAAACGCCATATATTTT. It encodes CASSQRHSGNAIYF.

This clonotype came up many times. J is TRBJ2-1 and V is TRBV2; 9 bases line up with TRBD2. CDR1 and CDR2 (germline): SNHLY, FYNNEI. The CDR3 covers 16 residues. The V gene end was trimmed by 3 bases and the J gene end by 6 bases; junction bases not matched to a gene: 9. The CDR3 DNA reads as TGTGCCAGCAGTGAGCTAGCGGGAACAACCCTCAATGAGCAGTTCTTC. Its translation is CASSELAGTTLNEQFF.

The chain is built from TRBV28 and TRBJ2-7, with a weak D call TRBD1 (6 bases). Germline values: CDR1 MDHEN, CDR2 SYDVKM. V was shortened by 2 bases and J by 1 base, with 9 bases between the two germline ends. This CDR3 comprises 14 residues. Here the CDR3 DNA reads TGTGCCAGCAGTTTAAAGGGGGAGTCCTACGAGCAGTACTTC. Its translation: CASSLKGESYEQYF.

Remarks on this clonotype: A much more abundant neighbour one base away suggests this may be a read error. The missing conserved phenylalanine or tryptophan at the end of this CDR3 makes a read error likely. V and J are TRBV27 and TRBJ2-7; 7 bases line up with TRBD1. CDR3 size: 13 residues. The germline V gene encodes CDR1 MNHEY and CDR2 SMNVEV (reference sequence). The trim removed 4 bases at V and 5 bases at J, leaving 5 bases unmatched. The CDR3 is CASSSDRLNEQYL. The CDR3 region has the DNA TGTGCCAGCAGTTCGGACAGGCTCAACGAGCAGTACCTC.

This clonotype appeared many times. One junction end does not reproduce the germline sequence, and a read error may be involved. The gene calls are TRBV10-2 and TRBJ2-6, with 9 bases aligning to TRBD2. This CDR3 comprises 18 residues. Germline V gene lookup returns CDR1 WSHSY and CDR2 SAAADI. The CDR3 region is CASSEKVAGVSWANVLTF. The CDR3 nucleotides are TGCGCCAGCAGTGAGAAGGTAGCGGGAGTCTCTTGGGCCAACGTCCTGACTTTC.

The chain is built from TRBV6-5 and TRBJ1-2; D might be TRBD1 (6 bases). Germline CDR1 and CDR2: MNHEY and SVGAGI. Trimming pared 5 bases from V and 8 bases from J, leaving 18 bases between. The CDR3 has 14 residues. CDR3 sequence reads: CASSRRQASEGYTF. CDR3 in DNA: TGTGCCAGCAGTCGTCGACAGGCCAGCGAGGGCTACACCTTC.

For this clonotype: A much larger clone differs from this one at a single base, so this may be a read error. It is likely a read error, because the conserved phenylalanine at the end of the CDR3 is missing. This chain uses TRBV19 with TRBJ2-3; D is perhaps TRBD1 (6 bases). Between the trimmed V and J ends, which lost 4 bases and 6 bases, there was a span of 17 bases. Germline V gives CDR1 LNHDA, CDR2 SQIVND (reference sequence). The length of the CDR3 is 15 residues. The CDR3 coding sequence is TGTGCCAGTAGTACTCCAGGGGCCCAGGGGGATACGCAGTATCTT. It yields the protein CASSTPGAQGDTQYL.

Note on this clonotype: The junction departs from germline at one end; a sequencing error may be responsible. CDR3 loop: CASSLRGGTGVPPQKTQYF. CDR3 in DNA: TGTGCTAGCAGCTTAAGAGGAGGGACAGGGGTTCCCCCCCAAAAGACCCAGTACTTC. The chain is built from TRBV7-7 and TRBJ2-5, with 10 bases lining up with TRBD1. Germline V gives CDR1 SSHAT, CDR2 FNYEAQ (reference sequence). This CDR3 is 19 amino acids long.

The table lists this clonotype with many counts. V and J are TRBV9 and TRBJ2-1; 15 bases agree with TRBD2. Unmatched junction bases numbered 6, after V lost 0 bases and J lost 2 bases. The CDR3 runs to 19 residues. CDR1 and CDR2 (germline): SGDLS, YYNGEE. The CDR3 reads CASSVVGLAGGITYNEQFF. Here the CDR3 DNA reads TGTGCCAGCAGCGTAGTGGGACTAGCGGGAGGAATAACCTACAATGAGCAGTTCTTC.

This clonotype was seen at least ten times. CDR3 DNA sequence: TGTGCCAGCAGTGATGGTGGACGGGTCAATGAGCAGTTCTTC. Its protein product is CASSDGGRVNEQFF. The chain combines TRBV25-1 with TRBJ2-1; D not resolved. The length of the CDR3 is 14 residues. CDR1 and CDR2 from the germline V gene are MGHDK and SYGVNS. With 3 bases removed from V and 6 bases from J, the gap between germline ends came to 12 bases.

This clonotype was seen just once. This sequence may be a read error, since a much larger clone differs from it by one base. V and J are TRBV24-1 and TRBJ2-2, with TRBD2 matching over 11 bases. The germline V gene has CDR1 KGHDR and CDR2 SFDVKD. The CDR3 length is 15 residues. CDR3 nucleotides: TGTGCCACCAGTGGACTAGCGGGGAACACCGGGGGGCTGTTTTTT. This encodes CATSGLAGNTGGLFF.

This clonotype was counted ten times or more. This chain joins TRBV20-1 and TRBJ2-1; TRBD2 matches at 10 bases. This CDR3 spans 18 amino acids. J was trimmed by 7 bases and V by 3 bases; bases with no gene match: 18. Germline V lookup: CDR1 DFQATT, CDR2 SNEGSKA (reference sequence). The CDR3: CSASSSGGLAGVGNEQFF. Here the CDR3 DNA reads TGCAGTGCTAGCTCCTCGGGGGGGCTAGCGGGAGTGGGAAATGAGCAGTTCTTC.

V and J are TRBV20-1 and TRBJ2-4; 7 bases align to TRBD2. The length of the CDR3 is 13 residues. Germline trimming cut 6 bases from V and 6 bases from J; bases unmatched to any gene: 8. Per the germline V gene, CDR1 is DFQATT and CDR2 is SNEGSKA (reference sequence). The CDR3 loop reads CSAKGPSGNIQYF. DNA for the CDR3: TGCAGTGCCAAGGGGCCTAGCGGAAACATTCAGTACTTC.

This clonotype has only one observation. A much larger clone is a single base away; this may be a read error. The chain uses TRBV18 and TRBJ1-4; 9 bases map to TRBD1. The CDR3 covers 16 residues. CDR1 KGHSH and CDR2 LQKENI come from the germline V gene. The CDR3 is CTSSPWTGATNEKLFF. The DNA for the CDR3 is TGTACCAGCTCACCGTGGACAGGGGCAACTAATGAAAAACTGTTTTTT.

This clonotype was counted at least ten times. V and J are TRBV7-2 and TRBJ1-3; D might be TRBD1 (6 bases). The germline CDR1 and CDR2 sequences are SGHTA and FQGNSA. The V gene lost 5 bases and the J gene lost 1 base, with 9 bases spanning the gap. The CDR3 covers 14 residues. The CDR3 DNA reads TGTGCCAGCAGCGCCCAGGGGTCTGGAAACACCATATATTTT. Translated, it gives CASSAQGSGNTIYF.

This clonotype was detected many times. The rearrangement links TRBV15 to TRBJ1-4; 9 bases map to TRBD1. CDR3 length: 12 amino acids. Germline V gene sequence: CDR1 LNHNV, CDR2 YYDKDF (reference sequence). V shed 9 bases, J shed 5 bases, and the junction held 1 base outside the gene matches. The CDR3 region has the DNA TGTGCCACTGGACAGGGGAATGAAAAACTGTTTTTT. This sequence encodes CATGQGNEKLFF.

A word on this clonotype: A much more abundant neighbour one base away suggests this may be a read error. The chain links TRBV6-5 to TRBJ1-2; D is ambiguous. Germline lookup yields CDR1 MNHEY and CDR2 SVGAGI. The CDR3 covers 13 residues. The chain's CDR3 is CAGSFGRRYGYTF. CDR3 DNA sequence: TGTGCCGGCAGTTTTGGACGGAGGTATGGCTACACCTTC.

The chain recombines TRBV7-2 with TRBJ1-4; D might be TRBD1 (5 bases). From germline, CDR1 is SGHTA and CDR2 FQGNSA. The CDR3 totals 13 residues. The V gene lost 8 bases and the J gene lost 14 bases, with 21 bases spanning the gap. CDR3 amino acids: CASGPQRQGELFF. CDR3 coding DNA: TGTGCCAGCGGCCCCCAGCGCCAGGGAGAGCTGTTTTTT.

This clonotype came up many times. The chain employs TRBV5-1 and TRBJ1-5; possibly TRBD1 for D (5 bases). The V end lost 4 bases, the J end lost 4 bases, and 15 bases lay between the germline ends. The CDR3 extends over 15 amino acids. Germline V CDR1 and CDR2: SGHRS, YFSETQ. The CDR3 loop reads CASSLSGGENQPQHF. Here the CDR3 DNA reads TGCGCCAGCAGCCTAAGCGGGGGGGAGAATCAGCCCCAGCATTTT.

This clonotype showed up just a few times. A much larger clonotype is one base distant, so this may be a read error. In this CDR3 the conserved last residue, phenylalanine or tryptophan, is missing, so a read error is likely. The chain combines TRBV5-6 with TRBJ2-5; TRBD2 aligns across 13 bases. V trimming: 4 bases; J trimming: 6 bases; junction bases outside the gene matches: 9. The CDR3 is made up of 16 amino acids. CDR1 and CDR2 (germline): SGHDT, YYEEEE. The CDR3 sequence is CASSTYRLAGGQTQYL. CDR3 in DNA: TGTGCCAGCAGCACCTATAGACTAGCGGGAGGTCAGACCCAGTACCTC.

This CDR3 is CASRSGASQPQHF. The CDR3 DNA reads as TGTGCCAGCAGATCAGGGGCTTCCCAGCCCCAGCATTTT. The chain employs TRBV28 and TRBJ1-5, with D possibly matching TRBD1 (6 bases). Germline lookup yields CDR1 MDHEN and CDR2 SYDVKM. The CDR3 is made up of 13 amino acids. Trimming shortened V by 6 bases and J by 7 bases, and 13 bases separated the two germline ends.

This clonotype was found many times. The CDR3, as DNA: TGTGCTAGTGGTTTGGTGCTAGCGGGAATTGATACGCAGTATTTT. Encoded protein: CASGLVLAGIDTQYF. The rearrangement uses TRBV12-5 and TRBJ2-3; 9 bases are a match to TRBD2. Germline V CDR1 and CDR2: LGHNT, FRNRAP. The V segment lost 0 bases and the J segment 6 bases; nucleotides outside the gene matches: 4. The CDR3 sequence is 15 residues long.

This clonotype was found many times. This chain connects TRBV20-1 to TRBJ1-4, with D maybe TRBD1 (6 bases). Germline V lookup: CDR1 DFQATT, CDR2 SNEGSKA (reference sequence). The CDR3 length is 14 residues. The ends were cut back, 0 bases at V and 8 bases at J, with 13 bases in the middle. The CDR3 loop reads CSAREAGVGEKLFF. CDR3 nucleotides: TGCAGTGCTAGAGAGGCAGGGGTAGGGGAAAAACTGTTTTTT.